The clone carrying this T cell receptor beta chain was observed many times. The antigen is unknown. The data belong to a study of T cells in Graves' hyperthyroidism and ophthalmopathy. Findings of the study overall: Ophthalmopathy stood apart from stable hyperthyroidism in a 13 V-J model. Most thyroid clonotypes that were expanded above 0.001 also turned up in blood.

The source material, RNA transcripts, was used to amplify TCR beta CDR3 regions. In the first-round RT-PCR of the TCR CDR3, the HTBI primer set was used. One entry per CDR3 protein, called by TCRdb with MiXCR from the multiplex PCR reads. There are about 290,000 distinct CDR3 sequences in the sample; less than 15% occur only once, and 6% to 8% lies in the top ten. Blood dates from first hyperthyroidism diagnosis, before any ophthalmopathy symptoms. The ends were cut back, 0 bases at V and 9 bases at J, with 9 bases in the middle. The germline gives CDR1 PRHDT, CDR2 FYEKMQ (reference sequence). The CDR3 runs to 12 residues.

The source is a woman in her 30s with Graves' hyperthyroidism that later progressed to Graves' ophthalmopathy. This chain connects TRBV13 to TRBJ2-7, with D uncertain. Sequencing was performed on blood. CDR3 sequence (DNA): TGTGCCAGCAGCTTAGGGGGCATGAGGCAGTACTTC. This encodes CASSLGGMRQYF.